This T cell receptor beta chain was identified in a study of blood T cell repertoires in COVID-19. Methods used by the authors: The authors estimated nucleated cell counts from reference gene primer amplification. Assay used: immunoSEQ multiplex PCR; TCRdb lists only in-frame clones, some missing. Clonal size and the V and J genes are those of that table, whereas D and trimming came from the DNA. The sample carries about 250,000 clones, nearly 85% recorded once. The CDR3 totals 16 residues. Germline V gene lookup returns CDR1 LGHDT and CDR2 YNNKEL (reference sequence). After removal of 2 bases from V and 2 bases from J, the junction contained 6 bases not matched to a gene.

Sequenced: peripheral blood. The chain joins TRBV3-1 (or the pseudogene TRBV3-2) to TRBJ2-7, with TRBD2 identical over 10 bases. The receptor's source is a human donor in a cohort sampled during active COVID-19. The CDR3 DNA sequence: TGTGCCAGCAGCCAAATGGGCCTAGCGGGAGCCTACGAGCAGTACTTC. It specifies CASSQMGLAGAYEQYF.